Sequencing of this T cell receptor beta chain was carried out in a study of T cells in localized non-small cell lung cancer. Assay: immunoSEQ multiplex PCR; the TCRdb copy retains only in-frame clones and omits some. The repertoire holds 25,000 to 35,000 clones, 88% seen once, with 10% to 15% in the top ten. The germline CDR1 and CDR2 sequences are MDHEN and SYDVKM. CDR3 length: 15 amino acids. V was clipped by 6 bases and J by 2 bases, with 16 bases between them. The rearrangement links TRBV28 to TRBJ1-2, with TRBD1 as a possible D gene (6 bases). This TCR derives from a female donor aged 60 or older with stage III squamous cell lung carcinoma. The starting material was peripheral blood, obtained before any cancer treatment. The CDR3 coding sequence is TGTGCCAGCAGGTCACAGGGACGGGGAAACTATGGCTACACCTTC. Its translation is CASRSQGRGNYGYTF.